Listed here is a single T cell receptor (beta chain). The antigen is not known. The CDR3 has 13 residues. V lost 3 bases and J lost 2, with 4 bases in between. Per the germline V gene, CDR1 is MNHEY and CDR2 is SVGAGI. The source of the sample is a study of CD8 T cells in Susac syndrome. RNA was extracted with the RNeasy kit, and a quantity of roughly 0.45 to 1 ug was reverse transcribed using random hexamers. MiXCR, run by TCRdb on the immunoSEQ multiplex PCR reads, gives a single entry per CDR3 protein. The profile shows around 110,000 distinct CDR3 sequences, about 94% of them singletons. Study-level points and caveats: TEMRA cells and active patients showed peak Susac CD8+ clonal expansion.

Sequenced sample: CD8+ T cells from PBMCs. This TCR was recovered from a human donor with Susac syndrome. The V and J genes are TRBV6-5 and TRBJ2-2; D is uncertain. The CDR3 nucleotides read TGTGCCAGCAGTTATTCAAACACCGGGGAGCTGTTTTTT. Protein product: CASSYSNTGELFF.